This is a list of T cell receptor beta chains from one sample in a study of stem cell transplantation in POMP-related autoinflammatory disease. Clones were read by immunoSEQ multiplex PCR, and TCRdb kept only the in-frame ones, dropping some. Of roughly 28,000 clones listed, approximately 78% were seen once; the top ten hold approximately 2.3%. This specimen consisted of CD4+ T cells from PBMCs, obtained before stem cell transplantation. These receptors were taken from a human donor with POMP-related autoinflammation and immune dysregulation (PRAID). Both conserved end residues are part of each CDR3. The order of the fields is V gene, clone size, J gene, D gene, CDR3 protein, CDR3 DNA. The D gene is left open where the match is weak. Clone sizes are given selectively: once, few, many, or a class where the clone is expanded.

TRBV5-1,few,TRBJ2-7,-,CASSFQGNEQYF,TGCGCCAGCAGCTTCCAGGGGAACGAGCAGTACTTC
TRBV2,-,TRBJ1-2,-,CASRRGLLYGYTF,TGTGCCAGCAGGAGAGGTCTCCTCTATGGCTACACCTTC
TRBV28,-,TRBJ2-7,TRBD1,CASSSIPGQGLYEQYF,TGTGCCAGCAGTTCGATCCCGGGACAGGGCCTTTACGAGCAGTACTTC
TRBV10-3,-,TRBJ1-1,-,CAIKGTRATEAFF,TGTGCCATCAAAGGGACGCGGGCCACTGAAGCTTTCTTT
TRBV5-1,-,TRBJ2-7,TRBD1,CASSLGPIRQGSYEQYF,TGCGCCAGCAGCTTGGGCCCTATACGACAGGGAAGTTACGAGCAGTACTTC
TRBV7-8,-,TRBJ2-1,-,CASSPRRYNEQFF,TGTGCCAGCAGCCCCCGTCGGTACAATGAGCAGTTCTTC
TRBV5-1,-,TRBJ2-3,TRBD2,CASSLGLAGEADTQYF,TGCGCCAGCAGCTTGGGGCTAGCGGGAGAGGCAGATACGCAGTATTTT
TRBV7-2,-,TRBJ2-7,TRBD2,CASSLDGTSGRWVYEQYF,TGTGCCAGCAGCCTAGACGGGACTAGCGGGAGATGGGTCTACGAGCAGTACTTC
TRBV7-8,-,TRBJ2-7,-,CASSLGPGGYEQYF,TGTGCCAGCAGCTTAGGGCCCGGGGGCTACGAGCAGTACTTC
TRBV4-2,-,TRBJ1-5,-,CASSQEKGPQPQHF,TGTGCCAGCAGCCAAGAGAAGGGGCCTCAGCCCCAGCATTTT
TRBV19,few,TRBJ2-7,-,CASTRVLGGEAEQYF,TGTGCCAGTACCCGAGTACTTGGCGGTGAGGCCGAGCAGTACTTC
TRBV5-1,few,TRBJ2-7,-,CASSLQGTAYEQYF,TGCGCCAGCAGCTTGCAGGGTACCGCCTACGAGCAGTACTTC
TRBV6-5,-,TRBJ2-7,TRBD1,CASSYGGQGSYEQYF,TGTGCCAGCAGTTACGGGGGACAGGGAAGCTACGAGCAGTACTTC
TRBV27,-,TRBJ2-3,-,CASSTPLGTQYF,TGTGCCAGCAGTACCCCCCTAGGTACGCAGTATTTT
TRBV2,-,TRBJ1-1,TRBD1,CASSGTGGLEAFF,TGTGCCAGCAGTGGGACAGGGGGCTTGGAAGCTTTCTTT
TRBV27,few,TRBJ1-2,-,CASSLSGQNYGYTF,TGTGCCAGCAGTTTATCGGGACAAAACTATGGCTACACCTTC
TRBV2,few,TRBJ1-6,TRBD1,CASEKWDRGNSPLHF,TGTGCCAGCGAGAAATGGGACAGGGGAAATTCACCCCTCCACTTT
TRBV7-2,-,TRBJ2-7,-,CASSFLGARSYEQYF,TGTGCCAGCAGCTTCCTCGGCGCCCGCTCCTACGAGCAGTACTTC
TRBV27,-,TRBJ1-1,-,CASSSSGRSTNTEAFF,TGTGCCAGCAGTTCCAGCGGGAGATCTACGAACACTGAAGCTTTCTTT
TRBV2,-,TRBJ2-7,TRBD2,CASRTSAYEQYF,TGTGCCAGCAGGACTAGCGCCTACGAGCAGTACTTC
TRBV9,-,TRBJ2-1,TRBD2,CASSFGLAGGNSVNEQFF,TGTGCCAGCAGCTTCGGACTAGCGGGAGGGAATAGTGTCAATGAGCAGTTCTTC
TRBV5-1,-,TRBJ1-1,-,CASSLGGGNTEAFF,TGCGCCAGCAGCTTGGGGGGAGGGAACACTGAAGCTTTCTTT
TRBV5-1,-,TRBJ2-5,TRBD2,CASSLHSGAQETQYF,TGCGCCAGCAGCTTGCACAGCGGGGCGCAAGAGACCCAGTACTTC
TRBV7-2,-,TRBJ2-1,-,CASSLRRGGSNEQFF,TGTGCCAGCAGCTTGAGAAGGGGGGGCTCCAATGAGCAGTTCTTC
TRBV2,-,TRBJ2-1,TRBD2,CASSELGLANYNEQFF,TGTGCCAGCAGTGAACTGGGACTAGCGAATTACAATGAGCAGTTCTTC
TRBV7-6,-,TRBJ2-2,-,CASTRFRGSTGELFF,TGTGCCAGCACCAGATTCCGGGGATCCACCGGGGAGCTGTTTTTT
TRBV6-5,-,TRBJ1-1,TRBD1,CASRGDRAFNTEAFF,TGTGCCAGCAGAGGTGACAGGGCCTTCAACACTGAAGCTTTCTTT
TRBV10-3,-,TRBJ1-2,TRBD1,CAISPGTGSPEGYTF,TGTGCCATCAGTCCCGGGACAGGGTCGCCGGAAGGCTACACCTTC
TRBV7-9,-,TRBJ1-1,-,CASSSDRNTEAFF,TGTGCCAGCAGCTCCGACAGGAACACTGAAGCTTTCTTT
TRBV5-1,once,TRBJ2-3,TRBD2,CASSQTSGGVSDTQYF,TGCGCCAGCAGCCAAACTAGCGGGGGAGTGTCAGATACGCAGTATTTT
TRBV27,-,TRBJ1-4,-,CASSQFATNEKLFF,TGTGCCAGCAGTCAATTTGCAACTAATGAAAAACTGTTTTTT
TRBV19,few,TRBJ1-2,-,CASSTGQNYGYTF,TGTGCCAGTAGTACGGGACAAAACTATGGCTACACCTTC
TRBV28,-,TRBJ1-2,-,CASSLFSQGADGYTF,TGTGCCAGCAGTTTATTCAGTCAGGGCGCAGATGGCTACACCTTC
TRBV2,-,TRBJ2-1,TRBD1,CASSAQGTPNNEQFF,TGTGCCAGCAGTGCACAGGGGACCCCAAACAATGAGCAGTTCTTC
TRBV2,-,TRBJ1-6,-,CASGAGSSYNSPLHF,TGTGCCAGCGGCGCAGGGAGCTCCTATAATTCACCCCTCCACTTT
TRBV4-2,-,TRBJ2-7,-,CASSQDTDYEQYF,TGTGCCAGCAGCCAAGACACAGATTACGAGCAGTACTTC
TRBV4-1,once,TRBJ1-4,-,CASSQVERRTNEKLFF,TGCGCCAGCAGCCAAGTAGAGAGAAGGACTAATGAAAAACTGTTTTTT
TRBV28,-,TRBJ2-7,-,CASSLAYEQYF,TGTGCCAGCAGTCTAGCCTACGAGCAGTACTTC
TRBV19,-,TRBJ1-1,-,CASSSSGGGTEAFF,TGTGCCAGTAGTTCCTCCGGTGGCGGCACTGAAGCTTTCTTT
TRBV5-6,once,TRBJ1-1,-,CASSSPGLNTEAFF,TGTGCCAGCAGCTCCCCCGGCCTGAACACTGAAGCTTTCTTT
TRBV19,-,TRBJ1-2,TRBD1,CASSITGTAILECF,TGTGCCAGTAGTATTACGGGGACAGCGATCTTAGAATGCTTC
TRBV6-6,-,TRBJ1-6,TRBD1,CASSFLTGGRSPLHF,TGTGCCAGCAGTTTCCTGACAGGGGGCAGGTCACCCCTCCACTTT
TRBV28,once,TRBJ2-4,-,CASTPRWSSRAKNIQYF,TGTGCCAGCACCCCGCGGTGGTCTTCCCGCGCCAAAAACATTCAGTACTTC
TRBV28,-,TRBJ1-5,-,CASISPQHF,TGTGCCAGTATTAGTCCCCAGCATTTT
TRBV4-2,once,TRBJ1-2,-,CASSPDQGGVYGYTF,TGTGCCAGCAGCCCTGACCAAGGGGGAGTCTATGGCTACACCTTC
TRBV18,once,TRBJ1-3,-,CASSPRGEHIGNTIYF,TGTGCCAGCTCACCAAGGGGCGAACATATCGGAAACACCATATATTTT
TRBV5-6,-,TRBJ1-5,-,CASSLGQYNQPQHF,TGTGCCAGCAGCTTGGGACAGTACAATCAGCCCCAGCATTTT
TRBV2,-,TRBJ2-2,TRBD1,CASSSDRGTGELFF,TGTGCCAGCAGTTCGGACAGGGGCACCGGGGAGCTGTTTTTT
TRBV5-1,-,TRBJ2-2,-,CASSITGRAGELFF,TGCGCCAGCAGCATTACAGGGAGGGCCGGGGAGCTGTTTTTT
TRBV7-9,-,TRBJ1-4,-,CASSPRGATNEKLFF,TGTGCCAGCAGCCCACGGGGGGCTACTAATGAAAAACTGTTTTTT
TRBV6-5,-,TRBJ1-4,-,CASSYGRSPLNEKLFF,TGTGCCAGCAGTTACGGGAGGTCGCCCCTTAATGAAAAACTGTTTTTT
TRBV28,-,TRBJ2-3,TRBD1,CASSPAGRGLVDTQYF,TGTGCCAGCAGTCCCGCCGGAAGGGGGCTGGTAGATACGCAGTATTTT
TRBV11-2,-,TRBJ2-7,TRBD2,CASSLRVIAGVYEQYF,TGTGCCAGCAGCTTAAGGGTGATAGCGGGAGTTTACGAGCAGTACTTC
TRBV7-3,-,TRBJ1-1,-,CASSPGEVSEAFF,TGTGCCAGCAGCCCAGGAGAGGTGTCAGAAGCTTTCTTT
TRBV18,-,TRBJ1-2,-,CASSPRTNDGYTF,TGTGCCAGCTCACCACGGACGAACGACGGCTACACCTTC
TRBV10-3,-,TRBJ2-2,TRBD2,CAISWGAGGPSGELFF,TGTGCCATCAGTTGGGGCGCGGGGGGGCCTTCCGGGGAGCTGTTTTTT
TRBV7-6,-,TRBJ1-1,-,CASTWKENTEAFF,TGTGCCAGCACGTGGAAAGAGAACACTGAAGCTTTCTTT
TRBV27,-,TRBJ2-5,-,CARKRQFQETQYF,TGTGCCAGAAAGCGACAGTTCCAAGAGACCCAGTACTTC
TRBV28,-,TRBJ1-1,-,CASSLSRGNTEAFF,TGTGCCAGCAGTTTAAGTCGGGGGAACACTGAAGCTTTCTTT
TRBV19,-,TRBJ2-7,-,CASAQGEAYEQYF,TGTGCCAGTGCGCAGGGAGAGGCCTACGAGCAGTACTTC